The 13 T cell receptor beta chains below come from one sample, sequenced in a study of immune heterogeneity within non-small cell lung tumors. Genomic DNA extracted from bulk tumor tissue served as template. A total of approximately 600 ng was used per sample. Primary tumors were biopsied several times each, far apart, intraoperatively. Enrolled patients presented with newly diagnosed, previously untreated non-small cell lung cancer and underwent curative surgery. A multiplex PCR containing 32 V primers and 13 J primers was used to amplify TCR beta CDR3. TCRdb processed the multiplex PCR reads anew with MiXCR; each CDR3 protein has one entry. Among around 6,200 distinct CDR3 sequences listed, about 20% were seen once. Sequences were obtained from lung tumor tissue. Receptor source: a man in his sixties or seventies with non-small cell lung cancer.

This clonotype was counted many times. The gene calls are TRBV7-9 and TRBJ1-3; D remains unclear. V dropped 5 bases and J dropped 0 bases, with 11 bases sitting between them. Germline values: CDR1 SEHNR, CDR2 FQNEAQ (reference sequence). This CDR3 contains 15 residues. The CDR3, as DNA: TGTGCCAGCAGCCCCTATTCAAGCTCTGGAAACACCATATATTTT. Translating it yields CASSPYSSSGNTIYF.

This clonotype was seen ten or more times. The J gene is TRBJ2-6, the V gene TRBV2; maybe TRBD2 (6 bases). Germline V gene lookup returns CDR1 SNHLY and CDR2 FYNNEI. V was pared by 3 bases and J by 4 bases, with 7 bases between. This CDR3 is built from 14 residues. This chain's CDR3 is CASSEGRGANVLTF. The CDR3 DNA is TGTGCCAGCAGTGAGGGGAGGGGGGCCAACGTCCTGACTTTC.

Remarks on this clonotype: Since a much larger clone is just one base distant, this may be a read error. The chain carries TRBV12-3 or TRBV12-4 and TRBJ1-5; maybe TRBD1 (5 bases). The CDR3 extends over 12 amino acids. V lost 5 bases and J 11 bases, leaving 13 bases between the germline ends. DNA of the CDR3: TGTGCCAGCAGTCCAGGGCACCAGACCCAGCATTTT. This sequence encodes CASSPGHQTQHF.

The chain joins TRBV5-1 to TRBJ2-7; D uncertain. V lost 7 bases and J lost 6, with 23 bases in between. This CDR3 region has 15 residues. Germline CDR1 and CDR2: SGHRS and YFSETQ. CDR3 sequence (DNA): TGCGCCAGCCGTAAGACTCGCTTGTCGATCTCCGAGCAGTACTTC. Translation: CASRKTRLSISEQYF. The full variable domain, in which reference TRBV5-1 and TRBJ2-7 provide the parts outside the CDR3, is KAGVTQTPRYLIKTRGQQVTLSCSPISGHRSVSWYQQTPGQGLQFLFEYFSETQRNKGNFPGRFSGRQFSNSRSEMNVSTLELGDSALYLCASRKTRLSISEQYFGPGTRLTVT.

This clonotype ranks as medium-sized (0.01 to 0.1%). The chain recombines TRBV11-2 with TRBJ1-2; 7 bases match TRBD1. CDR3 size: 15 residues. V trimming: 3 bases; J trimming: 0 bases; junction bases outside the gene matches: 4. The germline CDR1 and CDR2 sequences are SGHAT and FQNNGV. The CDR3 protein is CASSFDRATNYGYTF. DNA of the CDR3: TGTGCCAGCAGCTTTGACAGGGCAACTAACTATGGCTACACCTTC.

There are many counts of this clonotype. This chain connects TRBV28 to TRBJ2-4, with unresolved D. The CDR3 is made up of 13 amino acids. Trimming took off 3 bases at V and 9 bases at J, with 12 bases between the two ends. Germline V gene data show CDR1 as MDHEN and CDR2 as SYDVKM. CDR3 in amino acids: CASSFRPLGIQYF. The CDR3 DNA follows: TGTGCCAGCAGTTTCAGGCCGCTCGGCATTCAGTACTTC.

In the case of this clonotype: A read error may be the cause here, since a much bigger clone is one base away. This sequence joins TRBV6-2 or TRBV6-3 and TRBJ1-4; D possibly corresponds to TRBD1 (6 bases). Germline V gene data show CDR1 as MNHEY and CDR2 as SVGEGT. This CDR3 has 14 residues. As DNA, the CDR3 is TGTGCCAGCCGCCCAGGAGGGGGACGGGAAAAAATGTTTTTT. It specifies CASRPGGGREKMFF.

The chain recombines TRBV3-1 with TRBJ1-1; no definite D call. Germline CDR1 and CDR2: LGHDT and YNNKEL (reference sequence). V was cut by 3 bases and J by 0 bases, with 11 bases left in between. The CDR3 covers 15 residues. The DNA of the CDR3 is TGTGCCAGCAGCCAGCCCGGGAAGGTGAACACTGAAGCTTTCTTT. The encoded protein is CASSQPGKVNTEAFF.

Points on this clonotype: This clone may be a read error of a much larger clone one base away. The chain joins TRBV7-2 to TRBJ2-5, with 7 bases lining up with TRBD1. The CDR3 length is 14 residues. CDR1 and CDR2 from the germline V gene are SGHTA and FQGNSA. CDR3 loop: CAGSLDTGAETQYF. DNA of the CDR3: TGTGCCGGCAGCTTAGATACAGGGGCAGAGACCCAGTACTTC.

The V call is TRBV6-5, the J call TRBJ2-7; D is undetermined. CDR3 size: 13 residues. V was trimmed by 2 bases and J by 2 bases, leaving 7 bases between them. Germline CDR1 and CDR2: MNHEY and SVGAGI. The CDR3 region has the DNA TGTGCCAGCAGTTACGGAGCAGCCTACGAGCAGTACTTC. Its protein is CASSYGAAYEQYF.

This clonotype is medium-sized (0.01 to 0.1%) by share. The chain combines TRBV6-2 or TRBV6-3 with TRBJ1-6; 8 bases map to TRBD1. After removal of 6 bases from V and 14 bases from J, the junction contained 15 bases not matched to a gene. Germline CDR1 is MNHEY and CDR2 is SVGEGT. The CDR3 length is 15 residues. The CDR3 region is CASRKRDRPGLALHF. The CDR3 nucleotides are TGTGCCAGCAGGAAACGGGACAGGCCTGGGTTAGCCCTCCACTTT.

This clonotype was recorded once. Given the absence of the conserved phenylalanine or tryptophan at the CDR3 end, a read error is likely. The V and J genes are TRBV20-1 and TRBJ1-2, with TRBD1 matching over 10 bases. The CDR3 loop spans 13 amino acids. The V segment lost 4 bases and the J segment 7 bases; nucleotides outside the gene matches: 6. CDR1 and CDR2 from the germline V gene are DFQATT and SNEGSKA (reference sequence). This CDR3 is CSATGTGEGGYTL. DNA of the CDR3: TGCAGTGCTACCGGGACAGGGGAAGGTGGCTACACCCTC.

Points on this clonotype: At one boundary the junction diverges from the germline segment, which might be a read error. This chain connects TRBV5-6 to TRBJ1-1; D is possibly TRBD1 (5 bases). The germline gives CDR1 SGHDT, CDR2 YYEEEE. The CDR3 extends over 16 amino acids. CDR3 sequence: CASSQFRDDVNAEAFF. The CDR3 DNA reads as TGTGCCAGCAGCCAATTTCGGGACGACGTGAACGCTGAAGCTTTCTTT.